The 21 T cell receptor beta chains given below trace back to one sample, sequenced in a study of sequential checkpoint blockade in melanoma. The treatment was: randomized to nivolumab then ipilimumab (arm A) or the reverse (arm B). Only in-frame clones appear in the TCRdb table, and some are missing; sequencing was by immunoSEQ multiplex PCR. The sample carries more than 4,500 clones, 25% to 30% recorded once. The sequencing here drew on tumor tissue (inferred from file names), taken from a patient given nivolumab and ipilimumab in sequence. The receptors come from a human donor with melanoma.

The rearrangement uses TRBV29-1 and TRBJ2-5; 8 bases are a match to TRBD1. V gave up 3 bases and J gave up 9 bases; unmatched junction bases: 15. Germline V gene sequence: CDR1 SQVTM, CDR2 ANQGSEA. This CDR3 has 15 amino acids. The CDR3 region is CSVDLDRELPRAQYF. In DNA form, the CDR3 reads TGCAGCGTTGACCTGGACAGGGAGCTCCCGAGGGCCCAGTACTTC.

A few counts support this clone. The chain joins TRBV11-3 to TRBJ2-5; D gene unclear. V was pared by 1 base and J by 1 base, with 10 bases between. Germline lookup yields CDR1 SGHNT and CDR2 YENEEA. There are 15 residues in the CDR3. The CDR3 region is CASSLVQRGQETQYF. The CDR3 bases are TGTGCCAGCAGCTTAGTCCAGCGTGGCCAAGAGACCCAGTACTTC.

The rearrangement links TRBV6-4 to TRBJ2-3; TRBD1 matches at 7 bases. The germline V gene has CDR1 MRHNA and CDR2 SNTAGT. This CDR3 has 11 amino acids. In DNA, the CDR3 is TGTGAACAGGGGCTTGCAGATACGCAGTATTTT. Translated, it gives CEQGLADTQYF.

The chain employs TRBV19 and TRBJ2-1, with 12 bases that match TRBD2. The junction had 4 bases not matched to a gene; V was cut back by 5 bases and J by 5 bases. The CDR3 covers 15 residues. Germline values: CDR1 LNHDA, CDR2 SQIVND (reference sequence). CDR3 sequence reads: CASSPRTSGNNEQFF. CDR3 DNA sequence: TGTGCCAGTAGTCCCAGGACTAGCGGGAACAATGAGCAGTTCTTC.

The chain employs TRBV11-3 and TRBJ2-4; TRBD2 matches 10 bases. Germline CDR1 reads SGHNT; CDR2 reads YENEEA. There are 16 residues in the CDR3. Trimming cost V 2 bases and J 8 bases; bases outside gene matches: 9. As DNA, the CDR3 is TGTGCCAGCAGCTTAACCCAGCGGGAGGGCACGTACATTCAGTACTTC. It encodes CASSLTQREGTYIQYF. The whole variable domain, filled in from reference TRBV11-3 and TRBJ2-4, reads EAGVVQSPRYKIIEKKQPVAFWCNPISGHNTLYWYLQNLGQGPELLIRYENEEAVDDSQLPKDRFSAERLKGVDSTLKIQPAELGDSAVYLCASSLTQREGTYIQYFGAGTRLSVL.

CDR3 DNA: TGTGCCAGCACCCGGGACAGGGGGCGACAGACCCAGTACTTC. Translating it yields CASTRDRGRQTQYF. The chain combines TRBV11-3 with TRBJ2-5, with TRBD1 identical over 12 bases. V was clipped by 7 bases and J by 6 bases; unmatched bases: 6. Germline lookup yields CDR1 SGHNT and CDR2 YENEEA. CDR3 length: 14 residues.

This clone was counted only a few times. The chain is built from TRBV11-3 and TRBJ2-5; D remains unclear. The CDR3 runs to 15 residues. The germline V gene has CDR1 SGHNT and CDR2 YENEEA. Deletions cut 3 bases from V and 4 bases from J, with 15 bases between. The CDR3 here is CASSLGRFRSETQYF. CDR3 in DNA: TGTGCCAGCAGCTTGGGCCGTTTCCGGTCAGAGACCCAGTACTTC.

This rearrangement joins TRBV29-1 to TRBJ2-1; 8 bases line up with TRBD2. The trim removed 4 bases at V and 0 bases at J, leaving 5 bases unmatched. This CDR3 contains 15 residues. Germline V gives CDR1 SQVTM, CDR2 ANQGSEA. The CDR3 region has the DNA TGCAGCGTTGGCAGCGCGGGGGGCTCCTACAATGAGCAGTTCTTC. Its translation is CSVGSAGGSYNEQFF.

This clone has ten or more counts. The rearrangement links TRBV11-3 to TRBJ1-2, with 7 bases that match TRBD1. J was trimmed by 2 bases and V by 3 bases; bases with no gene match: 6. The CDR3 has 15 amino acids. CDR1 is SGHNT, CDR2 YENEEA, per germline. The CDR3 here is CASSLDDRENYGYTF. CDR3 nucleotides: TGTGCCAGCAGCTTGGATGACAGGGAAAACTATGGCTACACCTTC.

V gene TRBV11-3 combines with J gene TRBJ2-7; 9 bases fit TRBD2. Germline V gene data show CDR1 as SGHNT and CDR2 as YENEEA. V gave up 2 bases and J gave up 4 bases; unmatched junction bases: 6. The CDR3 runs 15 residues. The CDR3 nucleotides read TGTGCCAGCAGCTTACGAGCTAGCGGGGTTTACGAGCAGTACTTC. It encodes CASSLRASGVYEQYF.

The gene calls are TRBV5-1 and TRBJ1-2, with 9 bases that match TRBD1. Trimming cost V 0 bases and J 7 bases; bases outside gene matches: 7. The germline CDR1 and CDR2 sequences are SGHRS and YFSETQ. The CDR3 runs to 15 residues. The CDR3 loop reads CASSLGDREASGYTF. The CDR3 region has the DNA TGCGCCAGCAGCTTGGGGGACAGGGAGGCTAGTGGCTACACCTTC.

This clone occurred a few times. This chain connects TRBV6-8 to TRBJ2-2, with D unresolved. The V gene's germline CDR1 is MNHGY and CDR2 SAAAGT. Trimming took off 5 bases at V and 2 bases at J, with 9 bases between the two ends. The CDR3 has 14 amino acids. The CDR3 loop is CASSTKPNTGELFF. The CDR3 DNA sequence: TGTGCCAGCAGTACGAAACCTAACACCGGGGAGCTGTTTTTT.

In its sample, this clone was seen a few times. The CDR3 DNA is TGTGCCAGCAGCTCCGGGACAGGGGTAACTGGGGCCAACGTCCTGACTTTC. This translates into CASSSGTGVTGANVLTF. The gene calls are TRBV11-3 and TRBJ2-6, with 10 bases identical to TRBD1. The CDR3 runs 17 residues. Losses at the gene ends were 4 bases for V and 2 bases for J; bases not matched to a gene: 5. In germline, CDR1 is SGHNT, CDR2 YENEEA.

This clone has a count of ten or more. This sequence joins TRBV9 and TRBJ2-7; D is ambiguous. The CDR3 is made up of 15 amino acids. Trimming stripped 0 bases from V and 4 bases from J, with 14 bases between. Germline-derived CDR1 and CDR2 are SGDLS and YYNGEE. The CDR3 loop reads CASSVDGGVLYEQYF. DNA for the CDR3: TGTGCCAGCAGCGTAGATGGCGGCGTCCTATACGAGCAGTACTTC. Full variable domain (missing parts from reference TRBV9 and TRBJ2-7): DSGVTQTPKHLITATGQRVTLRCSPRSGDLSVYWYQQSLDQGLQFLIQYYNGEERAKGNILERFSAQQFPDLHSELNLSSLELGDSALYFCASSVDGGVLYEQYFGPGTRLTVT.

By share, this clone ranks as medium-sized. V gene TRBV6-8 combines with J gene TRBJ2-2; no definite D call. This CDR3 is 13 amino acids long. The V gene lost 0 bases and the J gene lost 6 bases, with 5 bases spanning the gap. The germline V gene has CDR1 MNHGY and CDR2 SAAAGT. For the CDR3, the DNA is TGTGCCAGCAGTTACTCGCCCGCCGGGGAGCTGTTTTTT. Translated, it gives CASSYSPAGELFF.

Judged by abundance, this clone is medium-sized. The chain recombines TRBV6-8 with TRBJ1-1; 10 positions agree with TRBD1. Unmatched junction bases numbered 5, after V lost 4 bases and J lost 9 bases. This CDR3 spans 13 amino acids. The germline V gene has CDR1 MNHGY and CDR2 SAAAGT. For the CDR3, the DNA is TGTGCCAGCAGTTCAGGGGACAGGGGTAAAGCTTTCTTT. It translates to CASSSGDRGKAFF.

This chain joins TRBV5-1 and TRBJ1-1; a weak D match, TRBD1 (5 bases). The CDR3 sequence is 16 residues long. Trimming pared 0 bases from V and 1 base from J, leaving 13 bases between. Per the germline V gene, CDR1 is SGHRS and CDR2 is YFSETQ. The CDR3 reads CASSLASSGSNTEAFF. Here the CDR3 DNA reads TGCGCCAGCAGCTTGGCGTCGTCAGGGTCGAACACTGAAGCTTTCTTT.

This CDR3 is CASSPPMIPYGYTF. The CDR3 coding sequence is TGTGCCAGCTCACCACCGATGATACCCTATGGCTACACCTTC. V gene TRBV18 combines with J gene TRBJ1-2; D ambiguous. CDR1 is KGHSH, CDR2 LQKENI, per germline. Trimming stripped 0 bases from V and 4 bases from J, with 9 bases between. The CDR3 contains 14 residues.

The V and J genes are TRBV6-8 and TRBJ2-7; the match to TRBD1 covers 7 bases. J lost 2 bases, V lost 5 bases, and 6 bases had no gene match. This CDR3 region has 14 residues. CDR1 is MNHGY, CDR2 SAAAGT, per germline. In nucleotides, the CDR3 is TGTGCCAGCAGTAAGAGGGGGCTTACCTACGAGCAGTACTTC. This translates into CASSKRGLTYEQYF.

This clone was detected a few times. This rearrangement joins TRBV11-3 to TRBJ2-7; D perhaps matches TRBD1 (5 bases). Trimming stripped 5 bases from V and 5 bases from J, with 16 bases between. The CDR3 consists of 14 residues. Germline values: CDR1 SGHNT, CDR2 YENEEA. CDR3 DNA sequence: TGTGCCAGCAGCCCCCATACAGGTTTCAACGAGCAGTACTTC. Translated: CASSPHTGFNEQYF.

The CDR3 DNA reads as TGTGCCAGTAGTACGGGACTGAACAATGAGCAGTTCTTC. Translated: CASSTGLNNEQFF. The chain links TRBV19 to TRBJ2-1; possibly TRBD2 for D (6 bases). The CDR3 consists of 13 residues. V shed 4 bases and J shed 5 bases, with 9 bases lying between them. Germline loops: CDR1 LNHDA, CDR2 SQIVND (reference sequence).